This T cell receptor beta chain comes out of a study of PD-1 blockade in classical Hodgkin lymphoma. The V and J ends lost 0 bases and 8 bases respectively, with 8 bases between them. The CDR3 spans 13 residues. The germline gives CDR1 MGHRA, CDR2 YSYEKL. Sequencing was performed with immunoSEQ multiplex PCR; in TCRdb, only in-frame clones are kept and a portion is missing. The sample records roughly 48,000 clones, more than 75% being singletons. Time point specified: cycle 4 day 1 (C4D1), after more than 5 weeks of nivolumab. Each patient's relapse followed autologous stem cell transplantation, and brentuximab vedotin exposure varied. Patients had relapsed/refractory classical Hodgkin lymphoma with complete response, partial response or progressive disease as best response.

This TCR was recovered from a human donor with classical Hodgkin lymphoma. Source: peripheral blood mononuclear cells (PBMCs), taken before the fourth cycle of nivolumab. The J gene is TRBJ2-4, the V gene TRBV4-1; D gene ambiguous. CDR3 loop: CASSQDSGDIQYF. The CDR3 region has the DNA TGCGCCAGCAGCCAAGATTCCGGTGACATTCAGTACTTC.